This T cell receptor beta chain was captured in a study of identical twins. Via MiXCR, TCRdb re-called the 5' RACE reads, giving one row per CDR3 protein. Of some 440,000 distinct CDR3 sequences in the sample, about 24% were seen once. Germline V CDR1 and CDR2: SGHRS, YFSETQ. V shed 6 bases and J 7 bases; nucleotides not matched to a gene: 11. The CDR3 has 14 residues. These records were also assigned to another study, of T cells expressing NK-cell markers.

Sequenced input: CD4+ T cells sorted from blood. V usage is TRBV5-1 and J usage is TRBJ2-7; 9 bases agree with TRBD2. The TCR originated in a woman aged 18-30 years in good health. CDR3 sequence: CASTHGTSRGEQYF. The CDR3 coding sequence is TGCGCCAGCACCCACGGGACTAGCAGGGGGGAGCAGTACTTC. Using reference TRBV5-1 and TRBJ2-7 for the parts outside the CDR3, the full variable domain is KAGVTQTPRYLIKTRGQQVTLSCSPISGHRSVSWYQQTPGQGLQFLFEYFSETQRNKGNFPGRFSGRQFSNSRSEMNVSTLELGDSALYLCASTHGTSRGEQYFGPGTRLTVT.